A single sample gave rise to the 18 T cell receptor beta chains below, sequenced in a study of control samples from healthy donors and cancer patients. The protocol was immunoSEQ multiplex PCR, while the TCRdb copy is restricted to in-frame clones and leaves out a portion. The repertoire has 100,000 to 150,000 clones, roughly 92% of them found once; the top ten carry around 5.1%. The sample taken for sequencing was blood. The receptors derive from a man aged 18 to 29 in good health.

J is TRBJ1-4 and V is TRBV7-9; TRBD1 matches 12 bases. The CDR3 length is 15 residues. Germline loops: CDR1 SEHNR, CDR2 FQNEAQ (reference sequence). V lost 6 bases and J lost 8; bases outside the gene matches: 7. DNA for the CDR3: TGTGCCAGCAGGCTCACGGGACAGGGGGCGGAAAAACTGTTTTTT. Its translation: CASRLTGQGAEKLFF.

This clone was counted once. The chain uses TRBV11-2 and TRBJ1-2; D gene ambiguous. In germline, CDR1 is SGHAT, CDR2 FQNNGV. Trimming shortened V by 1 base and J by 6 bases, and 6 bases separated the two germline ends. The CDR3 totals 12 residues. Written as DNA, the CDR3 is TGTGCCAGCAGCTTAGGTGGCAATGGCTACACCTTC. Amino acid sequence: CASSLGGNGYTF. Combining the CDR3 with reference TRBV11-2 and TRBJ1-2 gives the whole variable domain EAGVAQSPRYKIIEKRQSVAFWCNPISGHATLYWYQQILGQGPKLLIQFQNNGVVDDSQLPKDRFSAERLKGVDSTLKIQPAKLEDSAVYLCASSLGGNGYTFGSGTRLTVV.

The gene calls are TRBV5-1 and TRBJ1-3; unclear D gene. Per germline, CDR1 SGHRS and CDR2 YFSETQ. V was pared by 1 base and J by 0 bases, with 8 bases between. The CDR3 covers 15 residues. The CDR3 DNA reads as TGCGCCAGCAGCTTGTCCGGAGTCTCTGGAAACACCATATATTTT. Protein: CASSLSGVSGNTIYF.

This sequence joins TRBV12-3 or TRBV12-4 and TRBJ1-4, with a possible D match to TRBD1 (6 bases). Trimming removed 3 bases from V and 8 bases from J, with 10 bases in between. The CDR3 has 13 amino acids. CDR3 DNA: TGTGCCAGCAGTTTGGAAGACAGGGAAAAACTGTTTTTT. Encoded protein: CASSLEDREKLFF.

V gene TRBV5-1 combines with J gene TRBJ2-7; D might be TRBD1 or TRBD2, each matching 5 bases. Trimming cost V 6 bases and J 2 bases, with 12 bases left between them. Germline assignment: CDR1 SGHRS and CDR2 YFSETQ. CDR3 length: 13 amino acids. The CDR3 bases are TGCGCCAGCAACCGGGACGGCACCTACGAGCAGTACTTC. Protein sequence: CASNRDGTYEQYF.

CDR3 coding DNA: TGTGCCAGCAGTCCAGGGGTTAGCGGGGCTTTTCCCGGGGAGCTGTTTTTT. It yields the protein CASSPGVSGAFPGELFF. The V gene is TRBV27, the J gene TRBJ2-2, with 8 positions matching TRBD2. After removal of 5 bases from V and 6 bases from J, the junction contained 14 bases not matched to a gene. The CDR3 loop spans 17 amino acids. Germline V lookup: CDR1 MNHEY, CDR2 SMNVEV (reference sequence).

The V call is TRBV9, the J call TRBJ2-7, with 12 bases aligning to TRBD2. This CDR3 contains 16 residues. Per the germline V gene, CDR1 is SGDLS and CDR2 is YYNGEE. The V and J ends lost 0 bases and 7 bases, in that order; junction bases with no gene match: 8. Here the CDR3 DNA reads TGTGCCAGCAGCGTAGGACTAGCGGGGGCTCACGTGGAGCAGTACTTC. Translated, it gives CASSVGLAGAHVEQYF.

The V and J genes are TRBV5-4 and TRBJ1-4; 11 positions agree with TRBD1. From germline, CDR1 is SGHNT and CDR2 YYREEE (reference sequence). V trimming: 0 bases; J trimming: 1 base; junction bases outside the gene matches: 5. The CDR3 spans 18 residues. The CDR3 DNA is TGTGCCAGCAGCTTGGATCGGGACAGGGGGGGAACTAATGAAAAACTGTTTTTT. Translation: CASSLDRDRGGTNEKLFF. Looking up the rest from reference TRBV5-4 and TRBJ1-4 gives the full variable domain: ETGVTQSPTHLIKTRGQQVTLRCSSQSGHNTVSWYQQALGQGPQFIFQYYREEENGRGNFPPRFSGLQFPNYSSELNVNALELDDSALYLCASSLDRDRGGTNEKLFFGSGTQLSVL.

The V call is TRBV7-3, the J call TRBJ2-1; D uncertain. This CDR3 spans 16 amino acids. Deletions cut 2 bases from V and 10 bases from J, with 21 bases between. Germline V gene lookup returns CDR1 SGHTA and CDR2 FQGTGA. Here the CDR3 DNA reads TGTGCCAGCAGCTTATCCCGACTTCAAGGGATGGGCGAGCAGTTCTTC. This codes for CASSLSRLQGMGEQFF.

This clone appeared a few times. J is TRBJ1-2 and V is TRBV10-3; 11 bases match TRBD1. Germline lookup yields CDR1 ENHRY and CDR2 SYGVKD. The V segment lost 4 bases and the J segment 6 bases; nucleotides outside the gene matches: 7. The CDR3 is 15 residues long. As DNA, the CDR3 is TGTGCCATCAGTGGCCGAGGACAGGGGGCAAATGGCTACACCTTC. Residues: CAISGRGQGANGYTF.

V usage is TRBV5-1 and J usage is TRBJ1-4, with a possible D match to TRBD1 (6 bases). V lost 1 base and J lost 2, with 9 bases in between. Germline V gene sequence: CDR1 SGHRS, CDR2 YFSETQ. The CDR3 extends over 15 amino acids. In DNA form, the CDR3 reads TGCGCCAGCAGCTTGTTTACAGGGACTAATGAAAAACTGTTTTTT. Translated, it gives CASSLFTGTNEKLFF.

This chain connects TRBV2 to TRBJ1-6; D gene unclear. The ends were cut back, 4 bases at V and 10 bases at J, with 8 bases in the middle. This CDR3 spans 12 amino acids. CDR1 is SNHLY, CDR2 FYNNEI, per germline. This CDR3 reads CASSGEVSPLHF. CDR3 coding DNA: TGTGCCAGCAGTGGGGAAGTGTCACCCCTCCACTTT.

The chain recombines TRBV19 with TRBJ2-2; D is unresolved. Germline assignment: CDR1 LNHDA and CDR2 SQIVND (reference sequence). The CDR3 sequence is 14 residues long. V lost 4 bases to trimming and J lost 0 bases, with 6 bases between them. The CDR3, as DNA: TGTGCCAGTAGTAGGCTAGCGAACACCGGGGAGCTGTTTTTT. It yields the protein CASSRLANTGELFF.

The V gene is TRBV9, the J gene TRBJ2-1; TRBD2 aligns across 10 bases. Germline CDR1 is SGDLS and CDR2 is YYNGEE. V lost 4 bases and J lost 2; bases outside the gene matches: 3. The CDR3 totals 15 residues. The CDR3 DNA is TGTGCCAGCAGCATTAGCGGGGGGCCCTACAATGAGCAGTTCTTC. It specifies CASSISGGPYNEQFF. Together with reference TRBV9 and TRBJ2-1, the CDR3 gives the full variable domain: DSGVTQTPKHLITATGQRVTLRCSPRSGDLSVYWYQQSLDQGLQFLIQYYNGEERAKGNILERFSAQQFPDLHSELNLSSLELGDSALYFCASSISGGPYNEQFFGPGTRLTVL.

V gene TRBV27 combines with J gene TRBJ1-5; 8 nucleotides line up with TRBD1. The CDR3 is 17 amino acids. V lost 3 bases to trimming and J lost 1 base; unmatched junction nucleotides: 8. Looked up from germline, CDR1 is MNHEY and CDR2 is SMNVEV (reference sequence). Written as DNA, the CDR3 is TGTGCCAGCAGTTTTCGGGCAGGGGGCGCGAGCAATCAGCCCCAGCATTTT. It encodes CASSFRAGGASNQPQHF.

The chain is built from TRBV14 and TRBJ1-4; D not certain. Trimming stripped 1 base from V and 13 bases from J, with 10 bases between. CDR1 and CDR2 from the germline V gene are SGHDN and FVKESK. This CDR3 spans 12 amino acids. The CDR3 loop is CASSQGKGRLFF. CDR3 sequence (DNA): TGTGCCAGCAGCCAAGGGAAAGGGAGACTGTTTTTT. The full variable domain, in which reference TRBV14 and TRBJ1-4 provide the parts outside the CDR3, is EAGVTQFPSHSVIEKGQTVTLRCDPISGHDNLYWYRRVMGKEIKFLLHFVKESKQDESGMPNNRFLAERTGGTYSTLKVQPAELEDSGVYFCASSQGKGRLFFGSGTQLSVL.

The chain carries TRBV7-2 and TRBJ2-5, with 9 nucleotides matching TRBD1. The ends lost 3 bases at V and 5 bases at J; junction bases unmatched: 7. Per the germline V gene, CDR1 is SGHTA and CDR2 is FQGNSA. The CDR3 has 15 amino acids. DNA for the CDR3: TGTGCCAGCAGCTTCCAGGGGGGGACAGGGGAGACCCAGTACTTC. Encoded protein: CASSFQGGTGETQYF.

CDR3 nucleotide sequence: TGTGCCAGCAGCTTGGCCGAGCGGGGGGTCTCCGGGGAGCTGTTTTTT. The encoded protein is CASSLAERGVSGELFF. The J gene is TRBJ2-2, the V gene TRBV5-4, with 9 bases aligning to TRBD2. J was trimmed by 6 bases and V by 0 bases; bases with no gene match: 6. The CDR3 totals 16 residues. Per germline, CDR1 SGHNT and CDR2 YYREEE (reference sequence).